Each of the 29 T cell receptor beta chains below was sequenced from the same sample in a study of cytomegalovirus exposure and HLA in healthy donors. Libraries were prepared by immunoSEQ multiplex PCR; TCRdb keeps only in-frame clonotypes and omits some of them. The table includes 150,000 or so clones, 94% detected once. Source material: PBMCs. Source of these receptors: a man aged 18 to 29 in good health and CMV-seropositive.

The rearrangement links TRBV5-4 to TRBJ2-1; 7 bases align to TRBD2. With 4 bases clipped from V and 2 bases from J, the junction kept 9 bases outside the gene matches. CDR3 length: 16 residues. The germline V gene encodes CDR1 SGHNT and CDR2 YYREEE (reference sequence). The DNA for the CDR3 is TGTGCCAGCAGCCACCAACGAGCGGGGACCTACAATGAGCAGTTCTTC. It encodes CASSHQRAGTYNEQFF.

This chain joins TRBV2 and TRBJ2-1; TRBD2 matches 7 bases. V shed 8 bases, J shed 7 bases, and the junction held 8 bases outside the gene matches. The CDR3 is 13 residues long. Germline assignment: CDR1 SNHLY and CDR2 FYNNEI. CDR3 sequence: CASGLAARNEQFF. As DNA, the CDR3 is TGTGCCAGCGGGCTAGCGGCTCGTAATGAGCAGTTCTTC.

The chain combines TRBV5-4 with TRBJ2-3, with a tentative D call TRBD1 (5 bases). Germline V gene sequence: CDR1 SGHNT, CDR2 YYREEE (reference sequence). The CDR3 sequence is 13 residues long. V was cut by 5 bases and J by 0 bases, with 7 bases left in between. CDR3 loop: CASSPGSTDTQYF. CDR3 coding DNA: TGTGCCAGCAGTCCAGGGAGCACAGATACGCAGTATTTT.

This chain links TRBV6-6 with TRBJ2-7, with D unclear. The V gene lost 6 bases and the J gene lost 6 bases, with 21 bases spanning the gap. The CDR3 extends over 15 amino acids. From germline, CDR1 is MNHNY and CDR2 SVGAGI (reference sequence). CDR3 amino acids: CASSYTKAPRVEQYF. CDR3 nucleotide sequence: TGTGCCAGCAGCTACACCAAAGCCCCCCGCGTCGAGCAGTACTTC.

The gene calls are TRBV5-1 and TRBJ1-1; a weak D match, TRBD1 (5 bases). Trimming pared 2 bases from V and 4 bases from J, leaving 12 bases between. Germline CDR1 SGHRS, CDR2 YFSETQ. The CDR3 contains 14 residues. The CDR3 coding sequence is TGCGCCAGCAGCTTAGGGGTCCACCCCACTGAAGCTTTCTTT. It specifies CASSLGVHPTEAFF. Full variable domain (outside the CDR3, taken from reference TRBV5-1 and TRBJ1-1): KAGVTQTPRYLIKTRGQQVTLSCSPISGHRSVSWYQQTPGQGLQFLFEYFSETQRNKGNFPGRFSGRQFSNSRSEMNVSTLELGDSALYLCASSLGVHPTEAFFGQGTRLTVV.

The J gene is TRBJ1-4, the V gene TRBV18; 7 bases line up with TRBD1. V lost 8 bases, J lost 8 bases, and 11 bases stayed unmatched. Germline CDR1 is KGHSH and CDR2 is LQKENI. The CDR3 sequence is 14 residues long. The CDR3 DNA sequence: TGTGCCAGCCGGACAGGAGGGGGACAGGAAAAACTGTTTTTT. Translated, it gives CASRTGGGQEKLFF.

The V call is TRBV6-1, the J call TRBJ2-7; 8 nucleotides match TRBD1. The germline gives CDR1 MNHNS, CDR2 SASEGT. The V gene end was trimmed by 5 bases and the J gene end by 0 bases; junction bases not matched to a gene: 6. The CDR3 is 15 amino acids. The CDR3 sequence: CASSTPGTGSYEQYF. In nucleotides, the CDR3 is TGTGCCAGCAGTACCCCCGGGACAGGCTCCTACGAGCAGTACTTC.

This chain connects TRBV7-9 to TRBJ2-3; D is uncertain. Germline loops: CDR1 SEHNR, CDR2 FQNEAQ (reference sequence). V was shortened by 11 bases and J by 7 bases, with 31 bases between the two germline ends. The CDR3 sequence is 17 residues long. The CDR3 region has the DNA TGTGCCGGAGAGAAAGAGCCCCCTCCGCCCGTTGTGAATACGCAGTATTTT. Its translation: CAGEKEPPPPVVNTQYF.

The chain couples TRBV27 to TRBJ2-1, with 10 bases fitting TRBD2. The CDR3 is 16 residues long. Germline lookup yields CDR1 MNHEY and CDR2 SMNVEV (reference sequence). V was clipped by 2 bases and J by 4 bases; unmatched bases: 5. In DNA form, the CDR3 reads TGTGCCAGCAGTTTAGACGGACTAGCGGTTTACAATGAGCAGTTCTTC. Translation gives CASSLDGLAVYNEQFF.

The chain combines TRBV9 with TRBJ2-7; 9 positions agree with TRBD1. There are 16 residues in the CDR3. Unmatched junction bases numbered 4, after V lost 0 bases and J lost 0 bases. Germline CDR1 reads SGDLS; CDR2 reads YYNGEE. CDR3 DNA: TGTGCCAGCAGCGTAGACGGGACAGGGTTCTCCTACGAGCAGTACTTC. Its protein product is CASSVDGTGFSYEQYF.

The V and J genes are TRBV28 and TRBJ1-2, with 7 bases that match TRBD1. This CDR3 has 15 residues. V shed 2 bases and J 2 bases; nucleotides not matched to a gene: 5. Germline V CDR1 and CDR2: MDHEN, SYDVKM. As DNA, the CDR3 is TGTGCCAGCAGTTTACCCTGGGACAGAAACTATGGCTACACCTTC. It yields the protein CASSLPWDRNYGYTF.

V is TRBV6-1 and J is TRBJ1-2; D might be TRBD1 (5 bases). Germline V gene sequence: CDR1 MNHNS, CDR2 SASEGT. This CDR3 contains 14 residues. The V gene lost 3 bases and the J gene lost 3 bases, with 11 bases spanning the gap. The CDR3 nucleotides read TGTGCCAGCAGTGAGCGGGGGATTTACTATGGCTACACCTTC. This sequence encodes CASSERGIYYGYTF.

V is TRBV27 and J is TRBJ2-1, with D unclear. The ends were cut back, 0 bases at V and 10 bases at J, with 16 bases in the middle. The CDR3 contains 15 residues. The germline gives CDR1 MNHEY, CDR2 SMNVEV (reference sequence). The CDR3 protein is CASSLSQSRFREQFF. CDR3 DNA: TGTGCCAGCAGTTTATCCCAGTCCCGTTTCAGGGAGCAGTTCTTC.

This clone was counted a single time. The CDR3 DNA follows: TGTGCCAGCAGTGCAATAGCGGGAGAGGGGGAGCAGTACTTC. Its translation is CASSAIAGEGEQYF. The rearrangement joins TRBV6-1 to TRBJ2-7; 9 bases line up with TRBD2. Germline V CDR1 and CDR2: MNHNS, SASEGT. The J segment lost 7 bases and the V segment lost 4 bases, leaving 8 bases of the junction unmatched. The CDR3 extends over 14 amino acids.

The gene calls are TRBV15 and TRBJ2-7; 11 bases line up with TRBD2. This CDR3 region has 15 residues. Trimming took 5 bases from V and 0 from J; bases not matched to a gene: 3. Germline CDR1 reads LNHNV; CDR2 reads YYDKDF (reference sequence). This CDR3 is CATSDGTSGSYEQYF. The CDR3 nucleotides read TGTGCCACCAGCGACGGGACTAGCGGCTCCTACGAGCAGTACTTC.

The V gene is TRBV18, the J gene TRBJ2-7; a weak D match, TRBD1 (6 bases). The CDR3 length is 14 residues. Germline loops: CDR1 KGHSH, CDR2 LQKENI. V dropped 5 bases and J dropped 0 bases, with 11 bases sitting between them. CDR3 nucleotide sequence: TGTGCCAGCTCAAACCGGGACACCTCCTACGAGCAGTACTTC. Protein: CASSNRDTSYEQYF.

The chain is built from TRBV15 and TRBJ2-1; D is possibly TRBD2 (7 bases). There are 14 residues in the CDR3. Trimming cost V 5 bases and J 8 bases, with 16 bases left between them. Germline assignment: CDR1 LNHNV and CDR2 YYDKDF (reference sequence). CDR3 in amino acids: CATSEGGDVYEQFF. The CDR3 DNA follows: TGTGCCACCAGCGAAGGGGGGGACGTTTATGAGCAGTTCTTC.

The chain links TRBV4-1 to TRBJ2-3, with 12 bases fitting TRBD2. Germline lookup yields CDR1 MGHRA and CDR2 YSYEKL. V trimming: 1 base; J trimming: 6 bases; junction bases outside the gene matches: 5. This CDR3 comprises 16 residues. CDR3 in amino acids: CASSQGGLAGTDTQYF. DNA for the CDR3: TGCGCCAGCAGCCAAGGCGGACTAGCGGGAACCGATACGCAGTATTTT.

The rearrangement uses TRBV27 and TRBJ2-7; 7 nucleotides agree with TRBD2. Germline V gene sequence: CDR1 MNHEY, CDR2 SMNVEV (reference sequence). V trimming: 5 bases; J trimming: 0 bases; junction bases outside the gene matches: 10. The CDR3 runs 16 residues. The CDR3 here is CASSLIGGDYSYEQYF. The CDR3 region has the DNA TGTGCCAGCAGTCTGATTGGCGGGGACTACTCCTACGAGCAGTACTTC.

The rearrangement uses TRBV2 and TRBJ2-3; 8 bases map to TRBD2. Looked up from germline, CDR1 is SNHLY and CDR2 is FYNNEI. The CDR3 runs to 13 residues. V lost 5 bases, J lost 4 bases, and 2 bases stayed unmatched. The CDR3 region has the DNA TGTGCCAGCAGTAGCGGGGGTCCAGATACGCAGTATTTT. This translates into CASSSGGPDTQYF. Supplemented by reference TRBV2 and TRBJ2-3, the full variable domain reads EPEVTQTPSHQVTQMGQEVILRCVPISNHLYFYWYRQILGQKVEFLVSFYNNEISEKSEIFDDQFSVERPDGSNFTLKIRSTKLEDSAMYFCASSSGGPDTQYFGPGTRLTVL.

The chain combines TRBV5-6 with TRBJ1-1; D gene unclear. This CDR3 has 12 amino acids. Germline values: CDR1 SGHDT, CDR2 YYEEEE. CDR3 region: CLGRVAVTEAFF. As DNA, the CDR3 is TGTTTAGGGAGGGTAGCGGTGACTGAAGCTTTCTTT.

This chain joins TRBV6-5 and TRBJ2-7; perhaps TRBD1 as D (6 bases). The CDR3 runs 15 residues. V was cut by 7 bases and J by 3 bases, with 19 bases left in between. Germline CDR1 MNHEY, CDR2 SVGAGI. The CDR3 bases are TGTGCCAGCAAGCTATATGGTCGGGACAACTACGAGCAGTACTTC. It specifies CASKLYGRDNYEQYF.

This sequence joins TRBV6-5 and TRBJ1-5; possibly TRBD1 for D (6 bases). Trimming shortened V by 0 bases and J by 4 bases, and 10 bases separated the two germline ends. The CDR3 loop spans 15 amino acids. Germline V gene data show CDR1 as MNHEY and CDR2 as SVGAGI. CDR3: CASSYSPTGNQPQHF. In nucleotides, the CDR3 is TGTGCCAGCAGTTACTCACCCACAGGGAATCAGCCCCAGCATTTT.

The CDR3 region has the DNA TGTGCCAGCTCACCACCGGCGGGGAGGGGAGAGACCCAGTACTTC. Its translation is CASSPPAGRGETQYF. V and J are TRBV18 and TRBJ2-5, with 7 bases that match TRBD2. Germline-derived CDR1 and CDR2 are KGHSH and LQKENI. The length of the CDR3 is 15 residues. Trimming removed 0 bases from V and 4 bases from J; junction bases left unmatched: 5.

The CDR3 nucleotides read TGTGCCAGCAGCCAAGGGCCGACTAGCGGGGACCTTGAGGAGCAGTACTTC. Translation: CASSQGPTSGDLEEQYF. The chain combines TRBV4-2 with TRBJ2-7; TRBD2 matches 11 bases. Germline V CDR1 and CDR2: LGHNA, YNFKEQ. The CDR3 is 17 amino acids. The ends lost 1 base at V and 7 bases at J; junction bases unmatched: 12.

The rearrangement joins TRBV5-6 to TRBJ2-5, with a weak D call TRBD1 (5 bases). The CDR3 runs to 14 residues. Germline V CDR1 and CDR2: SGHDT, YYEEEE. Trimming cost V 0 bases and J 1 base, with 7 bases left between them. CDR3 in amino acids: CASSLARGQETQYF. The CDR3 coding sequence is TGTGCCAGCAGCTTGGCTAGGGGCCAAGAGACCCAGTACTTC. The entire variable domain, with the rest obtained from reference TRBV5-6 and TRBJ2-5, is as follows: DAGVTQSPTHLIKTRGQQVTLRCSPKSGHDTVSWYQQALGQGPQFIFQYYEEEERQRGNFPDRFSGHQFPNYSSELNVNALLLGDSALYLCASSLARGQETQYFGPGTRLLVL.

This clone appeared a single time. The genes are TRBV28 and TRBJ2-5; D is ambiguous. This CDR3 has 12 residues. V was shortened by 6 bases and J by 5 bases, with 10 bases between the two germline ends. Per germline, CDR1 MDHEN and CDR2 SYDVKM. The CDR3 loop is CASSPPEETQYF. In DNA form, the CDR3 reads TGTGCCAGCAGCCCCCCCGAGGAGACCCAGTACTTC.

The chain couples TRBV9 to TRBJ2-5, with a possible D match to TRBD1 (5 bases). Trimming shortened V by 4 bases and J by 5 bases, and 12 bases separated the two germline ends. CDR3 length: 13 residues. The germline V gene has CDR1 SGDLS and CDR2 YYNGEE. The DNA of the CDR3 is TGTGCCAGCAGCTCCCGACAGCTGGAGACCCAGTACTTC. As protein: CASSSRQLETQYF.

This clone occurred once. This chain joins TRBV28 and TRBJ2-2, with 9 bases lining up with TRBD2. V was pared by 4 bases and J by 0 bases, with 3 bases of the junction left unmatched. The CDR3 sequence is 16 residues long. In germline, CDR1 is MDHEN, CDR2 SYDVKM. The CDR3 sequence is CASSYGTSTNTGELFF. CDR3 DNA: TGTGCCAGCAGTTACGGGACTAGCACGAACACCGGGGAGCTGTTTTTT.